The next 5 T cell receptor beta chains were all read from a single sample in a study of identical twins. TCRdb reanalysed the 5' RACE reads using MiXCR and keeps one entry per CDR3 protein. The data contain approximately 600,000 distinct CDR3 sequences, 7.1% of them singletons. These data also featured in a second study, about yellow fever vaccine responses in identical twins.

The sample was PBMCs. All receptors derive from a woman younger than 35 in good health.

Concerning this clonotype: Compared with germline, one end of the junction differs, possibly owing to a read error. The CDR3 sequence: CATGDPRDFSYEQYF. Here the CDR3 DNA reads TGTGCCACCGGTGATCCCCGGGACTTCTCCTACGAGCAGTACTTC. The rearrangement joins TRBV24-1 to TRBJ2-7, with D possibly TRBD2 on 6 matching bases. Per the germline V gene, CDR1 is KGHDR and CDR2 is SFDVKD. The CDR3 is made up of 15 amino acids.

This clonotype was seen a few times. The CDR3 sequence: CSAPQGGVETQYF. The CDR3 DNA reads TGCAGTGCTCCACAGGGAGGGGTAGAGACCCAGTACTTC. This rearrangement joins TRBV20-1 to TRBJ2-5; maybe TRBD2 (7 bases). The CDR3 runs 13 residues. Between the trimmed V and J ends, which lost 5 bases and 4 bases, there was a span of 14 bases. The germline V gene has CDR1 DFQATT and CDR2 SNEGSKA (reference sequence).

The rearrangement uses TRBV15 and TRBJ2-5; 12 bases fit TRBD2. Germline lookup yields CDR1 LNHNV and CDR2 YYDKDF (reference sequence). The CDR3 contains 16 residues. V lost 3 bases and J lost 5; bases outside the gene matches: 7. Written as DNA, the CDR3 is TGTGCCACCAGCAGGCGACTAGCGGGAGAGGGCGAGACCCAGTACTTC. Its translation: CATSRRLAGEGETQYF.

There are a few counts of this clonotype. The chain has TRBV10-3 and TRBJ1-1; TRBD1 matches at 9 bases. CDR3 size: 14 residues. The germline gives CDR1 ENHRY, CDR2 SYGVKD. With V trimmed by 10 bases and J by 1 base, 7 bases remained unmatched. The CDR3: CASRTGVENTEAFF. The CDR3 bases are TGTGCCAGCCGGACAGGGGTGGAGAACACTGAAGCTTTCTTT.

This clonotype has at least ten counts. V gene TRBV20-1 combines with J gene TRBJ1-2; 9 bases map to TRBD1. Losses at the gene ends were 4 bases for V and 6 bases for J; bases not matched to a gene: 6. The CDR3 is 13 residues long. Germline CDR1 and CDR2: DFQATT and SNEGSKA (reference sequence). CDR3 protein: CSATGTGPHGYTF. The CDR3 region has the DNA TGCAGTGCTACCGGGACAGGGCCTCATGGCTACACCTTC.